The rows below give T cell receptor beta chains drawn from one sample of a study of chemoradiotherapy in HPV16-positive cancers. Profiled with immunoSEQ multiplex PCR; TCRdb holds only in-frame clones, not every one. The profile shows some 30,000 clones, around 83% of them singletons. Material: blood, obtained from a patient who underwent chemoradiotherapy. Receptor source: a human donor with HPV-associated anogenital cancer. Each CDR3 is given with its conserved first and last residue. The order of the fields is V gene, clone size, J gene, CDR3 length, D gene, CDR3 protein, CDR3 DNA. A D gene is named only where the DNA matches it firmly. For some rows the clone size is stated as once, few or many, or as a class when expanded; others skip it.

V gene: TRBV5-1; clone size: once; J gene: TRBJ1-1; CDR3 length: 15; D gene: -; CDR3 protein: CASSRGEAAGTEAFF; CDR3 DNA: TGCGCCAGCAGCCGGGGGGAGGCGGCTGGCACTGAAGCTTTCTTT
V gene: TRBV5-1; clone size: -; J gene: TRBJ1-4; CDR3 length: 14; D gene: TRBD1; CDR3 protein: CASSFGQGNEKLFF; CDR3 DNA: TGCGCCAGCAGCTTTGGACAGGGAAATGAAAAACTGTTTTTT
V gene: TRBV18; clone size: -; J gene: TRBJ2-7; CDR3 length: 14; D gene: -; CDR3 protein: CASSPQGSGYEQYF; CDR3 DNA: TGTGCCAGCTCACCACAGGGGTCGGGCTACGAGCAGTACTTC
V gene: TRBV27; clone size: -; J gene: TRBJ1-2; CDR3 length: 15; D gene: TRBD1; CDR3 protein: CASSSLRQGGYGYTF; CDR3 DNA: TGTGCCAGCAGTTCCCTCCGACAGGGCGGGTATGGCTACACCTTC
V gene: TRBV4-3; clone size: -; J gene: TRBJ1-3; CDR3 length: 18; D gene: TRBD1; CDR3 protein: CASSRGQGASSTGNTIYF; CDR3 DNA: TGCGCCAGCAGCAGGGGGCAGGGGGCGTCTTCTACAGGAAACACCATATATTTT
V gene: TRBV13; clone size: -; J gene: TRBJ2-7; CDR3 length: 15; D gene: TRBD2; CDR3 protein: CASSRRGVPGYEQYF; CDR3 DNA: TGTGCCAGCAGCCGTCGGGGGGTTCCTGGCTACGAGCAGTACTTC
V gene: TRBV18; clone size: -; J gene: TRBJ1-1; CDR3 length: 14; D gene: TRBD1; CDR3 protein: CASSPAGGRTEAFF; CDR3 DNA: TGTGCCAGCTCACCAGCAGGGGGAAGGACTGAAGCTTTCTTT
V gene: TRBV7-2; clone size: -; J gene: TRBJ2-3; CDR3 length: 16; D gene: -; CDR3 protein: CASSLAPAGNTDTQYF; CDR3 DNA: TGTGCCAGCAGCTTAGCGCCGGCGGGCAACACAGATACGCAGTATTTT
V gene: TRBV27; clone size: -; J gene: TRBJ1-2; CDR3 length: 15; D gene: -; CDR3 protein: CASSFEGGHRNGYTF; CDR3 DNA: TGTGCCAGCAGTTTCGAAGGAGGCCACAGAAATGGCTACACCTTC
V gene: TRBV7-9; clone size: -; J gene: TRBJ2-3; CDR3 length: 16; D gene: TRBD2; CDR3 protein: CASSFPGLAGADTQYF; CDR3 DNA: TGTGCCAGCAGCTTCCCGGGACTAGCGGGGGCAGATACGCAGTATTTT
V gene: TRBV7-8; clone size: -; J gene: TRBJ2-5; CDR3 length: 15; D gene: TRBD1; CDR3 protein: CASSPTGVIYGTQYF; CDR3 DNA: TGTGCCAGCAGCCCGACAGGGGTAATTTACGGGACCCAGTACTTC
V gene: TRBV6-1; clone size: -; J gene: TRBJ1-6; CDR3 length: 16; D gene: TRBD1; CDR3 protein: CASSGQGASYNSPLHF; CDR3 DNA: TGTGCCAGCAGTGGACAGGGGGCATCCTATAATTCACCCCTCCACTTT
V gene: TRBV28; clone size: -; J gene: TRBJ1-3; CDR3 length: 16; D gene: TRBD1; CDR3 protein: CASSSVDRVSGNTIYF; CDR3 DNA: TGTGCCAGCAGTTCCGTTGACAGGGTCTCTGGAAACACCATATATTTT
V gene: TRBV11-2; clone size: -; J gene: TRBJ2-1; CDR3 length: 13; D gene: -; CDR3 protein: CASSSDPGPVQFF; CDR3 DNA: TGTGCCAGCAGCTCGGACCCGGGGCCAGTGCAGTTCTTC
V gene: TRBV9; clone size: -; J gene: TRBJ1-4; CDR3 length: 16; D gene: -; CDR3 protein: CASSQGSGGQSEKLFF; CDR3 DNA: TGTGCCAGCAGCCAGGGGAGTGGTGGACAGTCCGAAAAACTGTTTTTT
V gene: TRBV7-9; clone size: -; J gene: TRBJ2-1; CDR3 length: 16; D gene: -; CDR3 protein: CASSLSRAATYNEQFF; CDR3 DNA: TGTGCCAGCAGCTTAAGCAGGGCCGCGACCTACAATGAGCAGTTCTTC
V gene: TRBV18; clone size: -; J gene: TRBJ2-3; CDR3 length: 13; D gene: -; CDR3 protein: CASSPPIGDTQYF; CDR3 DNA: TGTGCCAGCTCACCGCCGATAGGAGATACGCAGTATTTT
V gene: TRBV7-9; clone size: -; J gene: TRBJ2-1; CDR3 length: 9; D gene: -; CDR3 protein: CASSLSQFF; CDR3 DNA: TGTGCCAGCAGCTTAAGCCAGTTCTTC
V gene: TRBV5-5; clone size: -; J gene: TRBJ2-3; CDR3 length: 12; D gene: -; CDR3 protein: CASSLVGDTQYF; CDR3 DNA: TGTGCCAGCAGCTTGGTCGGAGATACGCAGTATTTT
V gene: TRBV28; clone size: once; J gene: TRBJ1-2; CDR3 length: 14; D gene: -; CDR3 protein: CASRFGGSAGGYTF; CDR3 DNA: TGTGCCAGCAGGTTCGGAGGGAGCGCGGGTGGCTACACCTTC
V gene: TRBV28; clone size: -; J gene: TRBJ1-3; CDR3 length: 15; D gene: -; CDR3 protein: CASSFVRGSGNTIYF; CDR3 DNA: TGTGCCAGCAGTTTCGTGAGGGGCTCTGGAAACACCATATATTTT
V gene: TRBV27; clone size: -; J gene: TRBJ1-6; CDR3 length: 14; D gene: -; CDR3 protein: CASSLQGGNSPLHF; CDR3 DNA: TGTGCCAGCAGTCTACAGGGTGGGAATTCACCCCTCCACTTT
V gene: TRBV28; clone size: -; J gene: TRBJ2-1; CDR3 length: 14; D gene: TRBD1; CDR3 protein: CASTGQGRYNEQFF; CDR3 DNA: TGTGCCAGCACGGGACAGGGACGCTACAATGAGCAGTTCTTC
V gene: TRBV6-5; clone size: -; J gene: TRBJ2-3; CDR3 length: 13; D gene: -; CDR3 protein: CASSYSTSATQYF; CDR3 DNA: TGTGCCAGCAGTTACTCGACCTCTGCTACGCAGTATTTT
V gene: TRBV6-1; clone size: -; J gene: TRBJ2-5; CDR3 length: 13; D gene: -; CDR3 protein: CASSRTDQETQYF; CDR3 DNA: TGTGCCAGCAGTCGGACAGACCAAGAGACCCAGTACTTC
V gene: TRBV10-1; clone size: -; J gene: TRBJ2-7; CDR3 length: 18; D gene: TRBD1; CDR3 protein: CASSDRRWDEGAPYEQYF; CDR3 DNA: TGCGCCAGCAGTGATCGCCGTTGGGACGAGGGGGCGCCCTACGAGCAGTACTTC
V gene: TRBV7-2; clone size: -; J gene: TRBJ2-3; CDR3 length: 13; D gene: -; CDR3 protein: CASSVQGTDTQYF; CDR3 DNA: TGTGCCAGCAGCGTACAGGGCACAGATACGCAGTATTTT
V gene: TRBV7-2; clone size: -; J gene: TRBJ2-4; CDR3 length: 18; D gene: -; CDR3 protein: CASSFSGWTAKAKNIQYF; CDR3 DNA: TGTGCCAGCAGCTTTAGCGGATGGACAGCGAAAGCCAAAAACATTCAGTACTTC
V gene: TRBV6-5; clone size: -; J gene: TRBJ1-2; CDR3 length: 14; D gene: -; CDR3 protein: CASSYGEANYGYTF; CDR3 DNA: TGTGCCAGCAGTTACGGCGAAGCTAACTATGGCTACACCTTC
V gene: TRBV5-1; clone size: -; J gene: TRBJ2-3; CDR3 length: 14; D gene: -; CDR3 protein: CASSTPGGGDTQYF; CDR3 DNA: TGCGCCAGCAGCACCCCCGGCGGGGGCGATACGCAGTATTTT
V gene: TRBV9; clone size: -; J gene: TRBJ1-3; CDR3 length: 16; D gene: TRBD1; CDR3 protein: CASSVAGQGAGNTIYF; CDR3 DNA: TGTGCCAGCAGCGTAGCTGGGCAGGGGGCTGGAAACACCATATATTTT
V gene: TRBV6-5; clone size: -; J gene: TRBJ2-7; CDR3 length: 11; D gene: -; CDR3 protein: CASRGAYEQYF; CDR3 DNA: TGTGCCAGCCGGGGAGCTTACGAGCAGTACTTC
V gene: TRBV6-5; clone size: -; J gene: TRBJ2-3; CDR3 length: 16; D gene: -; CDR3 protein: CASSYSPGISTDTQYF; CDR3 DNA: TGTGCCAGCAGTTACTCGCCTGGGATTAGCACAGATACGCAGTATTTT
V gene: TRBV28; clone size: few; J gene: TRBJ1-1; CDR3 length: 11; D gene: -; CDR3 protein: CASSFFAEAFF; CDR3 DNA: TGTGCCAGCAGTTTTTTCGCTGAAGCTTTCTTT
V gene: TRBV7-8; clone size: -; J gene: TRBJ2-7; CDR3 length: 14; D gene: -; CDR3 protein: CASSLGGQLYEQYF; CDR3 DNA: TGTGCCAGCAGCTTAGGGGGGCAACTCTACGAGCAGTACTTC
V gene: TRBV5-1; clone size: -; J gene: TRBJ2-5; CDR3 length: 13; D gene: -; CDR3 protein: CASRDREKETQYF; CDR3 DNA: TGCGCCAGCAGAGACCGCGAAAAAGAGACCCAGTACTTC
V gene: TRBV2; clone size: -; J gene: TRBJ2-3; CDR3 length: 11; D gene: -; CDR3 protein: CASSSTDTQYF; CDR3 DNA: TGTGCCAGCTCTAGCACAGATACGCAGTATTTT
V gene: TRBV6-6; clone size: -; J gene: TRBJ1-1; CDR3 length: 13; D gene: -; CDR3 protein: CASVTQENTEAFF; CDR3 DNA: TGTGCCAGCGTCACACAGGAGAACACTGAAGCTTTCTTT
V gene: TRBV5-6; clone size: -; J gene: TRBJ1-4; CDR3 length: 15; D gene: -; CDR3 protein: CASSLGGEEFEKLFF; CDR3 DNA: TGTGCCAGCAGCTTGGGGGGGGAAGAATTTGAAAAACTGTTTTTT
V gene: TRBV29-1; clone size: -; J gene: TRBJ2-1; CDR3 length: 13; D gene: TRBD1; CDR3 protein: CSVGAGGVNEQFF; CDR3 DNA: TGCAGCGTTGGGGCAGGGGGAGTGAATGAGCAGTTCTTC
V gene: TRBV25-1; clone size: -; J gene: TRBJ1-2; CDR3 length: 14; D gene: -; CDR3 protein: CASSDSGRDYGYTF; CDR3 DNA: TGTGCCAGCAGTGATTCGGGGCGAGACTATGGCTACACCTTC
V gene: TRBV6-4; clone size: -; J gene: TRBJ1-4; CDR3 length: 13; D gene: -; CDR3 protein: CASSATTNEKLFF; CDR3 DNA: TGTGCCAGCAGTGCCACAACTAATGAAAAACTGTTTTTT
V gene: TRBV4-2; clone size: -; J gene: TRBJ2-7; CDR3 length: 15; D gene: TRBD1; CDR3 protein: CASSQGGQRTFQQYF; CDR3 DNA: TGTGCCAGCAGCCAAGGGGGACAGAGAACGTTCCAGCAGTACTTC
V gene: TRBV9; clone size: -; J gene: TRBJ1-6; CDR3 length: 15; D gene: TRBD1; CDR3 protein: CASSGDRDYNSPLHF; CDR3 DNA: TGTGCCAGCAGCGGGGACAGGGACTATAATTCACCCCTCCACTTT
V gene: TRBV6-5; clone size: -; J gene: TRBJ2-2; CDR3 length: 13; D gene: -; CDR3 protein: CASLGDNTGELFF; CDR3 DNA: TGTGCCAGCCTAGGGGATAACACCGGGGAGCTGTTTTTT
V gene: TRBV9; clone size: -; J gene: TRBJ2-3; CDR3 length: 16; D gene: -; CDR3 protein: CASSVGADFSTDTQYF; CDR3 DNA: TGTGCCAGCAGCGTAGGGGCGGACTTCAGCACAGATACGCAGTATTTT
V gene: TRBV4-2; clone size: -; J gene: TRBJ2-3; CDR3 length: 18; D gene: TRBD2; CDR3 protein: CASSRAASGGPKSDTQYF; CDR3 DNA: TGTGCCAGCAGCCGAGCGGCTAGCGGGGGCCCCAAGTCAGATACGCAGTATTTT
V gene: TRBV10-3; clone size: -; J gene: TRBJ1-5; CDR3 length: 16; D gene: -; CDR3 protein: CAISESVAGGNQPQHF; CDR3 DNA: TGTGCCATCAGTGAGTCGGTTGCGGGGGGCAATCAGCCCCAGCATTTT
V gene: TRBV11-2; clone size: -; J gene: TRBJ2-5; CDR3 length: 16; D gene: TRBD2; CDR3 protein: CASSLGPAGVKETQYF; CDR3 DNA: TGTGCCAGCAGCTTAGGTCCAGCGGGGGTGAAAGAGACCCAGTACTTC
V gene: TRBV4-3; clone size: -; J gene: TRBJ2-7; CDR3 length: 13; D gene: -; CDR3 protein: CASSQRRPDEQYF; CDR3 DNA: TGCGCCAGCAGCCAGAGACGGCCCGACGAGCAGTACTTC
V gene: TRBV7-9; clone size: -; J gene: TRBJ1-2; CDR3 length: 12; D gene: -; CDR3 protein: CASSSRDFGYTF; CDR3 DNA: TGTGCCAGCAGCTCCCGGGACTTCGGCTACACCTTC
V gene: TRBV6-5; clone size: -; J gene: TRBJ1-5; CDR3 length: 12; D gene: -; CDR3 protein: CAGSGVNQPQHF; CDR3 DNA: TGTGCTGGTTCAGGGGTCAATCAGCCCCAGCATTTT
V gene: TRBV7-9; clone size: -; J gene: TRBJ2-7; CDR3 length: 16; D gene: TRBD1; CDR3 protein: CASSPSVGQGFGEQYF; CDR3 DNA: TGTGCCAGCAGCCCGAGCGTAGGACAGGGGTTTGGGGAGCAGTACTTC
V gene: TRBV6-1; clone size: -; J gene: TRBJ1-5; CDR3 length: 15; D gene: -; CDR3 protein: CASSEDLRRFQPQHF; CDR3 DNA: TGTGCCAGCAGTGAAGACCTCCGGCGATTTCAGCCCCAGCATTTT
V gene: TRBV6-1; clone size: -; J gene: TRBJ1-2; CDR3 length: 15; D gene: TRBD1; CDR3 protein: CASSERWQQGFGYTF; CDR3 DNA: TGTGCCAGCAGTGAAAGGTGGCAACAGGGGTTCGGCTACACCTTC
V gene: TRBV11-2; clone size: -; J gene: TRBJ1-1; CDR3 length: 15; D gene: -; CDR3 protein: CASSLVFKGRPEAFF; CDR3 DNA: TGTGCCAGCAGCTTAGTTTTTAAGGGGAGGCCTGAAGCTTTCTTT
V gene: TRBV28; clone size: -; J gene: TRBJ1-5; CDR3 length: 12; D gene: -; CDR3 protein: CASSLLEKPQHF; CDR3 DNA: TGTGCCAGCAGTTTATTGGAAAAACCCCAGCATTTT
V gene: TRBV6-1; clone size: -; J gene: TRBJ1-2; CDR3 length: 18; D gene: TRBD1; CDR3 protein: CASSEVSSGAGGAYGYTF; CDR3 DNA: TGTGCCAGCAGTGAAGTTAGCTCAGGGGCAGGGGGCGCATATGGCTACACCTTC
V gene: TRBV6-5; clone size: -; J gene: TRBJ2-3; CDR3 length: 15; D gene: -; CDR3 protein: CASSSLTTSTDTQYF; CDR3 DNA: TGTGCCAGCAGTTCTCTAACTACTAGCACAGATACGCAGTATTTT
V gene: TRBV6-5; clone size: -; J gene: TRBJ1-1; CDR3 length: 13; D gene: -; CDR3 protein: CASSYSSLTEAFF; CDR3 DNA: TGTGCCAGCAGTTACTCGAGCCTGACTGAAGCTTTCTTT